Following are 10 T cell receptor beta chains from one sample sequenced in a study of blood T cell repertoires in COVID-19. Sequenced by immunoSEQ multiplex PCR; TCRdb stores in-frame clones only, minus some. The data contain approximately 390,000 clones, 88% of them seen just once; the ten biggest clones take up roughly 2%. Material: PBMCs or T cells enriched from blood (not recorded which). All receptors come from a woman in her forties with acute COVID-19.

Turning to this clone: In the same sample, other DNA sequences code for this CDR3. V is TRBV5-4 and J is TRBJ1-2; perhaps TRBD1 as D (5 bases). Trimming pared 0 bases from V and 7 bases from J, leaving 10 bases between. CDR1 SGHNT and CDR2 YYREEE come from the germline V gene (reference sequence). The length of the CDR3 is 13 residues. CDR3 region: CASSLDRGGGYTF. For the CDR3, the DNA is TGTGCCAGCAGCTTGGATCGGGGGGGTGGCTACACCTTC.

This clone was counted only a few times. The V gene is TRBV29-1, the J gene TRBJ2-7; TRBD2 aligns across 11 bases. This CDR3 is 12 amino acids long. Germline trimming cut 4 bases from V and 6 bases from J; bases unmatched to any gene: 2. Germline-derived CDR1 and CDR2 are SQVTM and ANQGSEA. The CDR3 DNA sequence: TGCAGCGTTGTAGGACTAGCGGGCGAGCAGTACTTC. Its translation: CSVVGLAGEQYF.

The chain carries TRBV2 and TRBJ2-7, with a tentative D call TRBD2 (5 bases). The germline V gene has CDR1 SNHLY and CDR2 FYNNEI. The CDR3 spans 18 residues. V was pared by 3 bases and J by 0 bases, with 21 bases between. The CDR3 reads CASSDATSGWAPSYEQYF. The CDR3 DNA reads TGTGCCAGCAGTGACGCGACCTCGGGATGGGCCCCCTCCTACGAGCAGTACTTC.

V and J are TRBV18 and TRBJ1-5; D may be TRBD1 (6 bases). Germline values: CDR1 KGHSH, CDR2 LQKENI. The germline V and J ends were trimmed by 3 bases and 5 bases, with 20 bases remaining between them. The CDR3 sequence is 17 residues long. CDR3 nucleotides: TGTGCCAGCTCACCTACAGCTTCCACAGGGATGGATCAGCCCCAGCATTTT. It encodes CASSPTASTGMDQPQHF.

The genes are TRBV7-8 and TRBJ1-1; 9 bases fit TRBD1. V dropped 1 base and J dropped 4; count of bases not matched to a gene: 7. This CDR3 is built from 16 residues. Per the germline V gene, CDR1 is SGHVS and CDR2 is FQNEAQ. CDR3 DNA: TGTGCCAGCAGCTTAGGACAGGGGGGGCTTGGCACTGAAGCTTTCTTT. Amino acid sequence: CASSLGQGGLGTEAFF.

Written as DNA, the CDR3 is TGCGCCAGCAGCTTGGTACAGGGGGAAAACGAGCAGTACTTC. It encodes CASSLVQGENEQYF. The chain employs TRBV5-1 and TRBJ2-7, with 8 bases identical to TRBD1. CDR3 length: 14 residues. Trimming cost V 0 bases and J 5 bases; bases outside gene matches: 4. The germline CDR1 and CDR2 sequences are SGHRS and YFSETQ.

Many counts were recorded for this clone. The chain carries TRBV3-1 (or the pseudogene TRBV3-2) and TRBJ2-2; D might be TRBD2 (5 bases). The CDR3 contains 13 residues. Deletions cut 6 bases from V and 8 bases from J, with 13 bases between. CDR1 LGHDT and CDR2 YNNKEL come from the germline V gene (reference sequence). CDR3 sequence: CASRNSGEGELFF. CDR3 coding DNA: TGTGCCAGCAGGAACTCCGGGGAAGGGGAGCTGTTTTTT.

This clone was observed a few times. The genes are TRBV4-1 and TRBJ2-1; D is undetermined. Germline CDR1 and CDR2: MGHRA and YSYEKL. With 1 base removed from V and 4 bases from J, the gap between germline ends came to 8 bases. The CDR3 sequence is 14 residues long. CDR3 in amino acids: CASSQAPSYNEQFF. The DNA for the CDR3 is TGCGCCAGCAGCCAAGCTCCGAGTTACAATGAGCAGTTCTTC.

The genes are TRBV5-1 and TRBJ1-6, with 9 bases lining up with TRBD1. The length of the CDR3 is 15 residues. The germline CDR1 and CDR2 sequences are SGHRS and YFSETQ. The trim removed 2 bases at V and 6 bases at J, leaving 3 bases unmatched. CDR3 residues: CASSFGDRVNSPLHF. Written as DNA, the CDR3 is TGCGCCAGCAGCTTCGGGGACAGGGTTAATTCACCCCTCCACTTT.

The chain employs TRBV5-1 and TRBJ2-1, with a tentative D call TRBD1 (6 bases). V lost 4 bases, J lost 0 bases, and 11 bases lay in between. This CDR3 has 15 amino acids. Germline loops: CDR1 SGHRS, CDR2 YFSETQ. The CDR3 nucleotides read TGCGCCAGCAGCCACGGGACACCCTCCTACAATGAGCAGTTCTTC. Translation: CASSHGTPSYNEQFF.